This paragraph reports one TCR beta chain. Its antigen specificity is not known. Compared with germline, one end of the junction differs, possibly owing to a read error. The germline V gene (reference sequence) provides CDR1 DFQATT and CDR2 SNEGSKA. Reading from cysteine to phenylalanine, the CDR3 counts 12 amino acids. Kept here is only the CDR3 DNA, which spans 36 bases and is read in frame from base 1. The data were taken from a study of type 1 and type 2 diabetes patients (dated by TCRdb to the mid-2010s). General notes on the study: The cohort comprised some 10 type 1 diabetes patients, a few type 2 diabetes patients and six or seven nondiabetic controls recruited in China. The study profiled TCRbeta repertoires by high-throughput sequencing to compare type 1 diabetes, type 2 diabetes and nondiabetic individuals. Sequencing of the TCRbeta libraries was paired-end and was performed on Illumina HiSeq 2000 or MiSeq instruments. Type 2 diabetes patients were used as a disease comparison group for the type 1 diabetes patients. The whole study generated approximately 18 million paired-end reads. Across the study, CD4+ and CD8+ T cells were positively selected from PBMCs using CD4 or CD8 MicroBeads on MACS columns. When roughly 20-cycle amplification was compared with approximately 25-cycle amplification, V gene usage looked similar, suggesting that primer efficiencies were similar and PCR bias was random. Results and caveats for the whole study, not just this receptor: Type 2 diabetes patients had few highly-expanded CD4+ clones, median one, accounting for a median roughly 3.9% of reads. Because only a limited number of T2D and control samples were sequenced, some T1D-only HECs might also be present in more T2D or control samples. Type 2 diabetes repertoires showed high diversity, significantly greater than type 1 diabetes repertoires in both CD4+ and CD8+ T cells. Type 2 diabetes and control samples had highly correlated V and J gene usage patterns, with an average between-sample correlation of around 0.97. The study groups were not matched for age and gender, which could bias interpretation.

Sequencing used an Illumina MiSeq. TCRbeta CDR3 amplification used genomic DNA from the sorted T cell subsets as template. The TCRbeta CDR3 region was amplified by multiplex PCR with 30 forward and 13 reverse primers. PCR products were purified with AMPure XP beads, then indices and adaptors were added in a second roughly 23-cycle PCR. Before sequencing, the libraries were purified from gel with the QIAquick Gel Extraction Kit. As for the authors' bioinformatics: FLASH was used to merge paired-end reads, and IgBLAST was used to align the merged reads to IMGT V, D and J germline references. After reads whose alignment identity to germline references fell below 70% were discarded, roughly 10,000,000 reads remained study-wide. CDR3 boundaries, reading frame and productivity were assigned following IMGT definitions. Clones at or above 1% of reads were defined as highly-expanded clones, and diversity was measured by normalized Shannon entropy. Unpaired two-tailed t-tests were used to test group differences in Shannon entropy. TCRdb trimmed public reads at Q25 via fastp, called clones via MiXCR and kept in-frame beta chains. Rows merge per CDR3 protein into single entries with the most common DNA and genes. Here the V and J calls rest on TCRdb's processing, not on the authors' analysis. The sample records about 290,000 distinct CDR3 sequences, over 45% of which are singletons. About 13% of the sample comes from the top ten.

Every diabetic patient fulfilled standard classification criteria for type 1 or type 2 diabetes, and glucose and C-peptide were evaluated using WHO-recommended methods. Exclusion applied to any donor with other autoimmune diseases or infections within the previous four weeks. Approximately 9.1 milliliters of peripheral blood were collected from each participant. PBMCs were isolated with LymphoPrep density separation. The receptor comes from a man in his late teens or twenties with type 2 diabetes. Source material: peripheral blood mononuclear cells (PBMCs). Recombination connected TRBV20-1 to TRBJ2-5, with the D segment possibly TRBD1 or TRBD2, each aligning over 5 bases. The nucleotides read TGCAATGCTGGGGGTCCACAGGAGACCCAGTACTTC. Its amino acids are CNAGGPQETQYF.